The clone carrying this TCR beta chain was observed many times. The antigen is undetermined. The CDR3 end is not reached by the read, which stops 3 residues before it; the germline J gene fills it in. The sample originates from a study of T cell clonality in common variable immunodeficiency. Study-wide results and limits: Patient heterogeneity in the CVID cohort limited correlations between repertoire features and clinical complications. Compared with healthy controls, CVID subjects showed increased TCRbeta clonality, mostly in about a third. Common variable immunodeficiency TCR beta sequences reportedly had fewer deletions and N-nucleotide insertions.

The table came from immunoSEQ multiplex PCR; TCRdb's copy has only in-frame clones and leaves some out. This sample shows about 52,000 clones and no singletons; under 2% rests with the ten largest. Between the trimmed V and J ends, which lost 4 bases and 0 bases, there was a span of 12 bases. Germline CDR1 MNHNS, CDR2 SASEGT. CDR3 length: 15 amino acids. J is TRBJ1-2 and V is TRBV6-1; no firm D call. The sequence was obtained from a person aged 18 to 75 in good health. Sequences were obtained from peripheral blood mononuclear cells. The part of the CDR3 DNA that was read is TGTGCCAGCAGTGCCGACTTGCGAGCTAACTATGGC. Residues: CASSADLRANYG. The full CDR3 protein is CASSADLRANYGYTF.